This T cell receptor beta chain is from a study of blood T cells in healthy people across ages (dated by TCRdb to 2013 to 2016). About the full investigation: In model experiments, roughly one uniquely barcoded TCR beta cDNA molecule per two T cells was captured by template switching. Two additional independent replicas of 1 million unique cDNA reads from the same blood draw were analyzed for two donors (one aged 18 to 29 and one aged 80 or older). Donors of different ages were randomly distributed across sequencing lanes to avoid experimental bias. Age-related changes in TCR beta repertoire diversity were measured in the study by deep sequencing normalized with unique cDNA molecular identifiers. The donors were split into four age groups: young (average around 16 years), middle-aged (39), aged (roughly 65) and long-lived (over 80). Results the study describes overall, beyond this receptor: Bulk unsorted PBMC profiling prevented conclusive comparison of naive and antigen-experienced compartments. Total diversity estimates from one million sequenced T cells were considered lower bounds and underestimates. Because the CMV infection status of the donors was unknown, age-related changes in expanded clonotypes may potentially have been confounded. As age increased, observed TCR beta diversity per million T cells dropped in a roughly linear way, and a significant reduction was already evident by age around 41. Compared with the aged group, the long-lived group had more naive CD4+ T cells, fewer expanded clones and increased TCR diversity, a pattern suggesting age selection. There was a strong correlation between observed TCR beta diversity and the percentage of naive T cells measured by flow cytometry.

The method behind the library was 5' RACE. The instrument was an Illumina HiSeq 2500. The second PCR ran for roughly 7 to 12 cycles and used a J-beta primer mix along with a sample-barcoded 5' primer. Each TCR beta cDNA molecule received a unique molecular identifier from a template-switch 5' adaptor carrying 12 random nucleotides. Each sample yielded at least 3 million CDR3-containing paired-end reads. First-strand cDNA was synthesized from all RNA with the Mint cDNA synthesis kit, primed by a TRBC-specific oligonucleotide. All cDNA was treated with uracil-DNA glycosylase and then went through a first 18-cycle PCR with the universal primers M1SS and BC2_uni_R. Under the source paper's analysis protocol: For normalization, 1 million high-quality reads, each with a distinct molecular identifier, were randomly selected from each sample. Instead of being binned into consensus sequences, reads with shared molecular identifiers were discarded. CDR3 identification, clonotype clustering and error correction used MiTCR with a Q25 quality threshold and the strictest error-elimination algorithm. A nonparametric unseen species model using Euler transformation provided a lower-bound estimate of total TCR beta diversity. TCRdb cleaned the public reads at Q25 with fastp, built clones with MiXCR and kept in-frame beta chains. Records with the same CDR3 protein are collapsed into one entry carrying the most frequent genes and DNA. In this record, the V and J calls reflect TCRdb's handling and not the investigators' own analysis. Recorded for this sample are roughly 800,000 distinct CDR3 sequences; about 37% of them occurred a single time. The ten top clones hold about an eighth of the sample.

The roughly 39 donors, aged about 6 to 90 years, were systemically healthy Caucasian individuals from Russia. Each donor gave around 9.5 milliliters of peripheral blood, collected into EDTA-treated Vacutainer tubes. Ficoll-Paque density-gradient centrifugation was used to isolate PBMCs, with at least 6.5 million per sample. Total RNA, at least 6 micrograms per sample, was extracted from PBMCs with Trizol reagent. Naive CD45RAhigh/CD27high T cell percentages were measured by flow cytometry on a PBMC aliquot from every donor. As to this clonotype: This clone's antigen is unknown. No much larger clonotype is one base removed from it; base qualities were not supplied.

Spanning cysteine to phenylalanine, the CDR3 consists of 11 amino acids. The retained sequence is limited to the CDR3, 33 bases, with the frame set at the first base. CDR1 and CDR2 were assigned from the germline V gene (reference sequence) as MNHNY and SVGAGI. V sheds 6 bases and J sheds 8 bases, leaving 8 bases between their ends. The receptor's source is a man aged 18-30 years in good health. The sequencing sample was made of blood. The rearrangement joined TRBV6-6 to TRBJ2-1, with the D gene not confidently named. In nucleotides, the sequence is TGTGCCAGCAGCTCCTGTGATGAGCAGTTCTTC. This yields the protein CASSSCDEQFF.